This is a list of T cell receptor beta chains from one sample in a study of T-cell memory formation after mild COVID-19. TCRdb processed the 5' RACE reads anew with MiXCR; each CDR3 protein has one entry. The sample shows around 310,000 distinct CDR3 sequences, approximately 22% of them seen only once. Sequencing was done on a sample of PBMCs or a T cell subset sorted from them (not recorded which). These receptors were collected from a man aged 18 to 29 who had mild COVID-19 (a few samples of this study predate the infection). Cell type and time point are not known. CDR3s include the opening cysteine and the closing phenylalanine or tryptophan. A D gene is named only where the DNA matches it firmly. Only part of the rows carry a size: once, few, many, or a class if the clone is expanded.

NA	NA	TRBJ2-1	TRBV7-9	TGTGCCAGCAGCGGGGGAACCTACAATGAGCAGTTCTTC	CASSGGTYNEQFF
NA	TRBD1	TRBJ1-1	TRBV28	TGTGCCAGCAGTTTATATAGACAGGGATCTGAAGCTTTCTTT	CASSLYRQGSEAFF
NA	NA	TRBJ2-2	TRBV7-9	TGTGCCAGTCAGACGGGCTCTAACACCGGGGAGCTGTTTTTT	CASQTGSNTGELFF
many	NA	TRBJ2-1	TRBV29-1	TGCAGCGTAGTAACGACAGGATACAATGAGCAGTTCTTC	CSVVTTGYNEQFF
few	NA	TRBJ1-1	TRBV19	TGTGCCAGTAGTATAGCGGGACTCCCGAACACTGAAGCTTTCTTT	CASSIAGLPNTEAFF
NA	TRBD2	TRBJ2-3	TRBV2	TGTGCCAGCAGTGACGGGACTAGCGGGAGCAGTTCGAGCACAGATACGCAGTATTTT	CASSDGTSGSSSSTDTQYF
NA	NA	TRBJ1-5	TRBV27	TGTGCCAGCAGTTTAATAGGGATCGGCAATCAGCCCCAGCATTTT	CASSLIGIGNQPQHF
NA	TRBD1	TRBJ2-5	TRBV6-2/TRBV6-3	TGTGCCACTGTCCCGGGACAGGGCTGGGAGACCCAGTACTTC	CATVPGQGWETQYF
few	NA	TRBJ1-2	TRBV20-1	TGCAGTGCTAGTAGACTGCTTATTGGTGGCTACACCTTC	CSASRLLIGGYTF
few	NA	TRBJ2-1	TRBV5-8	TGTGCCAGCACCAATTCCAGGAACAATGAGCAGTTCTTC	CASTNSRNNEQFF
few	TRBD1	TRBJ2-5	TRBV5-1	TGCGCCAGCAGCATAGGACAGGGGAAAGAGACCCAGTACTTC	CASSIGQGKETQYF
NA	NA	TRBJ2-5	TRBV4-1	TGCGCCAGCAGCCAGGTTGCAGGTGGGACGGAGGAGACCCAGTACTTC	CASSQVAGGTEETQYF
NA	NA	TRBJ2-2	TRBV10-2	TGCGCCAGCAGTGTCCCACGGGGGTGGGTTCTAACCGGGGAGCTGTTTTTT	CASSVPRGWVLTGELFF
few	TRBD1	TRBJ2-5	TRBV5-1	TGCGCCAGCAGCTACAGGGGGCTGGAGACCCAGTACTTC	CASSYRGLETQYF
NA	TRBD1	TRBJ2-7	TRBV6-2/TRBV6-3	TGTGCCAGCAGCGGACAGGGTCTCACCTACGAGCAGTACTTC	CASSGQGLTYEQYF
few	TRBD2	TRBJ2-3	TRBV9	TGTGCCAGCAGCGTAGTAGGAAGCGGGGGGGCGCAAGATACGCAGTATTTT	CASSVVGSGGAQDTQYF
few	NA	TRBJ2-1	TRBV5-1	TGCGCCAGCAGCTTGGCCAGGTGGGGCAGCTCCTACAATGAGCAGTTCTTC	CASSLARWGSSYNEQFF
few	NA	TRBJ2-3	TRBV6-6	TGTGCCAGCAGTTACGTGAGGGGGGTAAACACAGATACGCAGTATTTT	CASSYVRGVNTDTQYF
few	NA	TRBJ2-1	TRBV19	TGTGCCAGTAGTATTAGAGGGTTCAATGAGCAGTTCTTC	CASSIRGFNEQFF
few	TRBD2	TRBJ2-1	TRBV5-4	TGTGCCAGCAGCTCAGGCGGGACTACTTGGGATGAGCAGTTCTTC	CASSSGGTTWDEQFF
NA	NA	TRBJ2-3	TRBV20-1	TGCAGTGCTAGATCTTCCCCAGATACGCAGTATTTT	CSARSSPDTQYF
few	TRBD1	TRBJ2-7	TRBV12-3/TRBV12-4	TGTGCCAGCAGCCATCGGACAGGGGTTGACGAGCAGTACTTC	CASSHRTGVDEQYF
NA	TRBD1	TRBJ2-7	TRBV7-6	TGTGCCAGCACCCCGGGACAGGAGTCCTACGAGCAGTACTTC	CASTPGQESYEQYF
few	NA	TRBJ1-6	TRBV10-3	TGTGCCATCAGTGAGTCGCGAGGGTCCTTATATAATTCACCCCTCCACTTT	CAISESRGSLYNSPLHF
NA	NA	TRBJ2-1	TRBV3-1	TGTGCCAGCCGTCCCCCAGGGGATGCCTACAATGAGCAGTTCTTC	CASRPPGDAYNEQFF
NA	NA	TRBJ2-3	TRBV4-1	TGCGCCAGCAGCCAAGCCGTCGGGGGTTCATGGGATACGCAGTATTTT	CASSQAVGGSWDTQYF
NA	TRBD1	TRBJ1-5	TRBV27	TGTGCCAGCAGTCCGGACCGGACAGGGGGCGATCAGCCCCAGCATTTT	CASSPDRTGGDQPQHF